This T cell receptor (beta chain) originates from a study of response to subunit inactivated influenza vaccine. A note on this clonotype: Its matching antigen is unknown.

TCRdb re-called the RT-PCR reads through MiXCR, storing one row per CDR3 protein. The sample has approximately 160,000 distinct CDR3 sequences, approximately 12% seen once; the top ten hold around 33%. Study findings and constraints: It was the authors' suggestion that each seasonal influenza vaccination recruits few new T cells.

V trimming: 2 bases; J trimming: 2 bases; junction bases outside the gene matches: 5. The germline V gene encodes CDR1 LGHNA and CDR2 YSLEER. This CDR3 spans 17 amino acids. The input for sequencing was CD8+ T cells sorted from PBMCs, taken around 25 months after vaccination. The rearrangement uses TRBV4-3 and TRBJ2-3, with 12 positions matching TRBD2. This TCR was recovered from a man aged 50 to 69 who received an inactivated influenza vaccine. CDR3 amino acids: CASSQYLAGGATDTQYF. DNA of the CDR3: TGCGCCAGCAGCCAATACCTAGCGGGAGGGGCCACAGATACGCAGTATTTT.